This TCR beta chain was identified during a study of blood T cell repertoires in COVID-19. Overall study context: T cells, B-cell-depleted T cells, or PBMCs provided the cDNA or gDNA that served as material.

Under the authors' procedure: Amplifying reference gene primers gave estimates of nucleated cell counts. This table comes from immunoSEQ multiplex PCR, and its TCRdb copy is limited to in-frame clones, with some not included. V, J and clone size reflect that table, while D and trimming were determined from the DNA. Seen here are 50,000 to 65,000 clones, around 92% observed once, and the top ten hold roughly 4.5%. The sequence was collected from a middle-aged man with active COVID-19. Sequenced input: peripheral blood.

The CDR3 loop is CASTPIRAGRETQYF. CDR3 bases: TGTGCCAGCACCCCCATAAGAGCGGGGCGAGAGACCCAGTACTTC. This chain links TRBV28 with TRBJ2-5; 7 nucleotides match TRBD2. The CDR3 sequence is 15 residues long. The V and J ends lost 7 bases and 4 bases, in that order; junction bases with no gene match: 12. Looked up from germline, CDR1 is MDHEN and CDR2 is SYDVKM.